Sequencing of this T cell receptor (beta chain) was carried out in a study of sequential checkpoint blockade in melanoma (dated by TCRdb to between 2018 and 2021). About the investigation overall: Patients were assigned by 1:1 randomization to either first-line nivolumab followed by ipilimumab (arm A) or ipilimumab followed by nivolumab (arm B). Both trial sequences were followed by maintenance nivolumab. The full study reports these points: Larger, independent patient cohorts are needed to validate the response-prediction model that combines TCR metrics and mutation burden.

The treatment or condition label corresponds to: randomized to nivolumab then ipilimumab (arm A) or the reverse (arm B). None of the patients in the trial had previously been given DNA-damaging chemotherapy. Live CD3+CD8+ cells negative for CD19 and CD56 were sorted from thawed PBMCs on a FACS Aria II flow cytometer. Samples came from patients with melanoma in CheckMate 064, a randomized, open-label phase II trial of sequential checkpoint blockade. Peripheral blood mononuclear cells were obtained through leukapheresis, purified using Ficoll-Paque, and frozen in human serum containing approximately 9.5% DMSO. Immediately after sorting, the purity of sorted blood CD3+CD8+ cells was verified to be >95%, after which DNA was extracted. Regarding this clone: This receptor's antigen is unknown. The junction and the germline gene differ at one end; a read error may be behind it.

TCRbeta CDR3 regions were immunosequenced from genomic DNA with the immunoSEQ Assay. Before high-throughput sequencing, the genomic DNA was amplified using bias-controlled multiplex PCR. Regarding the original processing steps: To quantify the absolute abundance of each unique TCRbeta CDR3 region, the sequences were collapsed and filtered. Clonality, defined as 1 minus Pielou's evenness, was calculated using only productive rearrangements. A previously published method was used to identify clones whose frequencies were significantly greater in on-treatment samples than in baseline samples. Sourced from immuneACCESS, this table was stored by TCRdb with only in-frame sequences that have V and J called. A share of the clones is absent; for the studies checked, an unresolved V gene accounts for under half, and the remainder has no known explanation. V, J and clone size are taken as reported in that table, and D and trimming were inferred from the DNA itself. The table for this sample lists some 19,000 clones; roughly 70% of them were counted only once. The top ten clonotypes cover 12% of the sample.

CDR3 length: 16 amino acids, cysteine to phenylalanine. Only CDR3 DNA is held: 48 bases, read in frame from base 1. CDR1 and CDR2 were assigned from the germline V gene as SGHVS and FQNEAQ. The receptor's source is a human donor with melanoma. This material consisted of CD8+ T cells sorted from blood (inferred from file names), taken from a patient given nivolumab and ipilimumab in sequence. The rearranged chain carries TRBV7-8 and TRBJ2-1; 16 bases in between match TRBD2. The CDR3: CASSTGTSGRVYWALF. Read as DNA, the sequence is TGTGCCAGCAGCACCGGGACTAGCGGGAGGGTTTACTGGGCACTCTTC.